Below, one T cell receptor beta chain is given with its context. Which antigen it targets is not known. It has no much larger one-base neighbor in the sample; base qualities were not kept. Looking up the germline V gene yields CDR1 SGHNT and CDR2 YENEEA. The CDR3, from cysteine to phenylalanine, totals 13 residues. Only the CDR3 portion is preserved as DNA: 39 bases, with reading frame beginning at the first base. The germline V and J ends show losses of 6 bases and 9 bases respectively, and no gene match explains 6 bases of the junction. The library was produced with the immunoSEQ multiplex PCR assay. The clones in this table, taken by TCRdb from immuneACCESS, are in-frame only. Not every clone is retained; where verified, under half of the shortfall comes from an unresolved V gene, and the cause of the rest is unknown. The sample has roughly 100,000 clones on record, 96% of them singletons. Approximately 0.35% of the sample is in the top ten clones.

The sample belongs to a study of technical replicates of blood from a handful of donors (dated by TCRdb to about 2017). Sequencing input: T cells isolated from PBMCs. This receptor was identified in a human donor in good health. Recombination connected TRBV11-3 to TRBJ2-1; 9 bases in the middle match TRBD1. The CDR3 sequence is CASRGDRAAEQFF. In nucleotides, the sequence is TGTGCCAGCAGGGGGGACAGGGCGGCTGAGCAGTTCTTC.